The T cell receptor beta chain described here comes from a study of cytomegalovirus exposure and HLA in healthy donors. A single count supports this clone. Here immunoSEQ multiplex PCR was the method, and the copy in TCRdb shows in-frame clones only, minus some. The repertoire consists of about 98,000 clones, with roughly nine tenths occurring once and the leading ten covering approximately 6.3%. After removal of 0 bases from V and 13 bases from J, the junction contained 7 bases not matched to a gene. Germline-derived CDR1 and CDR2 are LGHNA and YNFKEQ. There are 15 residues in the CDR3. The sequence came from a man aged 18 to 29 in good health and CMV-seropositive. Sample: PBMCs. The chain employs TRBV4-2 and TRBJ2-1; 12 positions match TRBD2. The CDR3 DNA reads as TGTGCCAGCAGCCAAGATAGTGGACTAGCGGGACCTCAGTTCTTC. Its translation: CASSQDSGLAGPQFF.